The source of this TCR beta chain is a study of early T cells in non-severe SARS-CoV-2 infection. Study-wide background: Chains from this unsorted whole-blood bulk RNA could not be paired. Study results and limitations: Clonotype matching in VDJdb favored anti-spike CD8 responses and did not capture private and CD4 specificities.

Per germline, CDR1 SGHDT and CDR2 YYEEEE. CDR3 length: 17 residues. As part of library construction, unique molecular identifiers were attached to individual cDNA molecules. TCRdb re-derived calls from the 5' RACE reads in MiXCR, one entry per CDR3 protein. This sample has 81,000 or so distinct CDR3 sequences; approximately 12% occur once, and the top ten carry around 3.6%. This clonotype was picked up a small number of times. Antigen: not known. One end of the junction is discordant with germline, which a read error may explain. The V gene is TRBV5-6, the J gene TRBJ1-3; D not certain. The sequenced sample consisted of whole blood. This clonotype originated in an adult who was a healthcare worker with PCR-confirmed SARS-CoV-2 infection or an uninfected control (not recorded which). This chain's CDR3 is CASSFRPGTSSENTIYF. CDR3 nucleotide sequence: TGTGCCAGCAGCTTCCGTCCGGGAACGAGCTCTGAAAACACCATATATTTT.